This TCR beta chain was sequenced in a study of precursors of human CD4 cytotoxic T cells (dated by TCRdb to the late 2010s). Describing the broader study: CD4+ memory subsets from about 13 donors in total were covered by the bulk TCR-seq analysis. Sequences for both the TCRalpha and TCRbeta chains came out of the TCR-seq analysis of about 13 donors (table S7). What the authors observed across the whole study: Expanded effector clonotypes accounted for a larger share of IL-7Rhigh TEMRA clonotypes than of TEM or TCM clonotypes. Only 13 of the 14 donors were included in some bulk TCR-seq comparisons, suggesting that not every subset was available for every donor. Compared with TCM and TEM subsets, the IL-7Rhigh and IL-7R- TEMRA subsets had more restricted TCR repertoires, with lower diversity and more expanded clonotypes. The authors noted that a human observational design cannot definitively establish the direction of differentiation between precursor and effector cells.

The listed sequencing device is Illumina MiSeq. The paper's data handling went like this. The Shannon-Wiener index, computed in VDJtools, was used to measure repertoire diversity. Expanded TCRbeta clonotypes were defined as those with a clonotype frequency of at least 3. Starting from the raw public reads, TCRdb applied fastp trimming at Q25, assembled clones with MiXCR and retained in-frame beta chains. All rows with the same CDR3 protein become a single entry with the most common DNA and genes. These V and J calls derive from TCRdb rather than the authors' analysis. The sample table lists 450 to 650 distinct CDR3 sequences, 12% of them with a count of one. The ten most abundant clones make up about an eighth of the sample. Within its sample, this clonotype is large (0.1 to 1%). What this receptor recognizes is not known. No clone much larger than this one lies a single base away; base qualities are absent.

Bulk UMI-based TCR sequencing was performed on four sorted CD4+ memory subsets (TCM, TEM, IL-7Rhigh TEMRA, IL-7R- TEMRA) to test a precursor-effector relationship among CD4 cytotoxic T cells. The cells came from peripheral blood mononuclear cells that had been isolated from human blood. CDR1 PRHDT and CDR2 FYEKMQ were looked up in the germline V gene (reference sequence). V is cut back by 5 bases and J by 8 bases, with 10 bases in the junction unmatched. The CDR3 starts with the cysteine, ends with the phenylalanine, and has 14 residues. The kept DNA is CDR3 alone, 42 bases in frame from the first base.

This sequence originates from a human donor in good health. The sequence links TRBV13 to TRBJ1-2, and 8 bases in between align with TRBD1. Material for sequencing was memory CD4+ T cells from blood (PBMCs). Here is the DNA: TGTGCCAGCAGCACCAGCCCAGGGGGCCGGGGCTACACCTTC. The translation is CASSTSPGGRGYTF.